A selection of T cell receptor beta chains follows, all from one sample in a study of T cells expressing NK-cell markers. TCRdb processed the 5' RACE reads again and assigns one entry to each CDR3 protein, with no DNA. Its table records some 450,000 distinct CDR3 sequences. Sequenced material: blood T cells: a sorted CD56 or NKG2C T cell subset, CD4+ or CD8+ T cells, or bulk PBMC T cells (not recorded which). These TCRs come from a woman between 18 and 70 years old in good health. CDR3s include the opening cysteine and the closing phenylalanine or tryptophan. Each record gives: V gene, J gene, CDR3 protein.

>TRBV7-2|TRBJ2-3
CASSFGLAGDTDTQYF
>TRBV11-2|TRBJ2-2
CASSLTFEAGGLTGELFF
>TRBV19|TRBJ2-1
CASSIRTVHNEQFF
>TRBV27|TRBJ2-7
CASRGQSYEQYF
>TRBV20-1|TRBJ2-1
CSARDNHNEQFF
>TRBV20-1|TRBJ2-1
CSLTGTGYNEQFF
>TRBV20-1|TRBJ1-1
CSATTGSTNTEAFF
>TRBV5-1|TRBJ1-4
CASSLQGNKANEKLFF
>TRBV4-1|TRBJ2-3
CASSQGVGSAWTDTQYF
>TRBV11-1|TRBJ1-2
CASSTRQTHGYTF
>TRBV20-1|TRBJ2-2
CSARGTSGKGGELFF
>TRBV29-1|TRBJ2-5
CSVVWGGQETQYF
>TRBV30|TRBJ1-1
CAWSPLRVGNTEAFF
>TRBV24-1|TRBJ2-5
CASIHRLPFRETQYF
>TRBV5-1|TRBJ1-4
CASSPQGPATNEKLFF
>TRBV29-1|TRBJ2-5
CSVVLREKETQYF
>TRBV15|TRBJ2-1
CATSRGGASYNEQFF
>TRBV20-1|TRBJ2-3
CSASPPPDTQYF